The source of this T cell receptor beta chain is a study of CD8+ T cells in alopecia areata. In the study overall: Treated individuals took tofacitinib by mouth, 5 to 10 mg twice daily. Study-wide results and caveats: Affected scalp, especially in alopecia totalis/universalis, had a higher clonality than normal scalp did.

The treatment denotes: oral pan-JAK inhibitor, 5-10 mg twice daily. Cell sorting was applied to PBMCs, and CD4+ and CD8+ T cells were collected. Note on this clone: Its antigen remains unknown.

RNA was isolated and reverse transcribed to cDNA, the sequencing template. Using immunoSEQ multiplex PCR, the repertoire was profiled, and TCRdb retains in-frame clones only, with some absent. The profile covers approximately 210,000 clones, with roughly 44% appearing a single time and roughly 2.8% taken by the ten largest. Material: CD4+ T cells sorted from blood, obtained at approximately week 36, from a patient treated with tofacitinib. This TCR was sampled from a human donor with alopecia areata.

The CDR3, as DNA: TGCGCCAGCAGCCACTACGGACGGCGCAACTATGGCTACACCTTC. This translates into CASSHYGRRNYGYTF. The J gene is TRBJ1-2, the V gene TRBV4-1; D gene unclear. Trimming stripped 3 bases from V and 2 bases from J, with 13 bases between. Per the germline V gene, CDR1 is MGHRA and CDR2 is YSYEKL. The CDR3 extends over 15 amino acids.